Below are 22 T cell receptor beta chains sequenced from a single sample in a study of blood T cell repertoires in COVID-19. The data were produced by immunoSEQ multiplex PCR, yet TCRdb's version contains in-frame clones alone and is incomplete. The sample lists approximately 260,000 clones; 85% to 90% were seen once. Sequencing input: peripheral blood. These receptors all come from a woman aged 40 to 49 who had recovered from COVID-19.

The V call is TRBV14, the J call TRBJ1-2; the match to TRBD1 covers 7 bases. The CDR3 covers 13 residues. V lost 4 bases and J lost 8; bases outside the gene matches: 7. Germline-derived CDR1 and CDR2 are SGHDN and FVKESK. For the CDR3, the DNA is TGTGCCAGCAGCCTAACAGGGGCGGGCGGCTACACCTTC. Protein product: CASSLTGAGGYTF.

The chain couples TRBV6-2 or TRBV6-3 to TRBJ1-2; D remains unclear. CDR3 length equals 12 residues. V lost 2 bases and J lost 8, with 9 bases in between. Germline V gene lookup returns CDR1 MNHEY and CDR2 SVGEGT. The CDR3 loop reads CASSYLREGYTF. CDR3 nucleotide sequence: TGTGCCAGCAGTTACCTTCGGGAGGGCTACACCTTC.

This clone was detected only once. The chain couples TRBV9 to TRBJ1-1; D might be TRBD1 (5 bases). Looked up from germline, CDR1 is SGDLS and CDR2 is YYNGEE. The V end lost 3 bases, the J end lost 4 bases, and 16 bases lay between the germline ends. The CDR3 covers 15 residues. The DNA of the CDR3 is TGTGCCAGCAGCGCCGACACTCTCAGGGTCACTGAAGCTTTCTTT. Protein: CASSADTLRVTEAFF. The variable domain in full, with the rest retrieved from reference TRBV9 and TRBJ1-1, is DSGVTQTPKHLITATGQRVTLRCSPRSGDLSVYWYQQSLDQGLQFLIQYYNGEERAKGNILERFSAQQFPDLHSELNLSSLELGDSALYFCASSADTLRVTEAFFGQGTRLTVV.

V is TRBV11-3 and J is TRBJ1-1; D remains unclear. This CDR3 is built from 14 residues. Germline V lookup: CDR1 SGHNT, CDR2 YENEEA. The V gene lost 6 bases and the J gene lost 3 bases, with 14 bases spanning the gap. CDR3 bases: TGTGCCAGCAGTCCACGACCCGGGGACACTGAAGCTTTCTTT. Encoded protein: CASSPRPGDTEAFF.

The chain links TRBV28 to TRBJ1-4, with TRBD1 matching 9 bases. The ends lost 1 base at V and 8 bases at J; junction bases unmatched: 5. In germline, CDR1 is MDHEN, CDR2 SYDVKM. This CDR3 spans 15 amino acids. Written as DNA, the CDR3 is TGTGCCAGCAGTTTATCACAGGGGGCGCGGGAAAAACTGTTTTTT. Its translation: CASSLSQGAREKLFF.

The CDR3 spells CASSLIERGASGTIYF. The CDR3 DNA follows: TGTGCCAGCAGCCTCATTGAACGGGGAGCCTCCGGTACCATATATTTT. The V gene is TRBV9, the J gene TRBJ1-3; D is undetermined. Germline CDR1 and CDR2: SGDLS and YYNGEE. CDR3 length: 16 residues. Trimming removed 4 bases from V and 10 bases from J, with 24 bases in between.

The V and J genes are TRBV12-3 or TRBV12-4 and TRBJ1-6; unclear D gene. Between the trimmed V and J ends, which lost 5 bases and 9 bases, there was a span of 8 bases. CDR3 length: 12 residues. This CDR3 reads CASSMRGSPLHF. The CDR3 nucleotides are TGTGCCAGCAGTATGCGAGGTTCACCCCTCCACTTT.

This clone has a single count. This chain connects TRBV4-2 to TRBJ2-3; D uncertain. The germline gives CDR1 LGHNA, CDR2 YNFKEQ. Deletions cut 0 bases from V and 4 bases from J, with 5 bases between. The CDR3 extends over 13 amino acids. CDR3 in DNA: TGTGCCAGCAGCCAAGAATCGGCAGATACGCAGTATTTT. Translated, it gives CASSQESADTQYF.

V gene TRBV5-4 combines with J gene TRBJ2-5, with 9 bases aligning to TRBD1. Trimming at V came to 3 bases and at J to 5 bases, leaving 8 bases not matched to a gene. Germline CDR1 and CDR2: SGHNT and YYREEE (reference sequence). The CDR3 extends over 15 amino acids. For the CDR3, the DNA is TGTGCCAGCAGCTCAACCGGGACAGGGTGGGAGACCCAGTACTTC. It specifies CASSSTGTGWETQYF.

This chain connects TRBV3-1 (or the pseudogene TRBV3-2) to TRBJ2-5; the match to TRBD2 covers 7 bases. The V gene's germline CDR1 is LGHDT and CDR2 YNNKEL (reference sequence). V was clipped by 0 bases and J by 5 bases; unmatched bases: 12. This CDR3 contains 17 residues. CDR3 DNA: TGTGCCAGCAGCCAAGACCTTGGGACTAACCCCCGGGAGACCCAGTACTTC. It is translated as CASSQDLGTNPRETQYF.

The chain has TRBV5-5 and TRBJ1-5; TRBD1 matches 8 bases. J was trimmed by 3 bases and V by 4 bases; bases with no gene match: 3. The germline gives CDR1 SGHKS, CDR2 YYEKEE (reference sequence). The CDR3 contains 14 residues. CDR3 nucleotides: TGTGCCAGCAGCCCGGGACAGGCCAATCAGCCCCAGCATTTT. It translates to CASSPGQANQPQHF.

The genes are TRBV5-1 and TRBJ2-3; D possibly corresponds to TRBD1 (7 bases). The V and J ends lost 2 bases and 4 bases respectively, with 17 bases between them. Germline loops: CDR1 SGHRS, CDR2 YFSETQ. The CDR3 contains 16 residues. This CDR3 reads CASSFITGEEADTQYF. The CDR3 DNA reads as TGCGCCAGCAGCTTCATCACAGGGGAGGAGGCAGATACGCAGTATTTT.

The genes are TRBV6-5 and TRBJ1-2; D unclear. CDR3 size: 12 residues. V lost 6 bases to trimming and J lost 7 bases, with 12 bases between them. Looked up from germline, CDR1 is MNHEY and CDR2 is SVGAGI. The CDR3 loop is CASRRAEGGYTF. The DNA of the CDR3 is TGTGCCAGCAGACGGGCTGAGGGTGGCTACACCTTC.

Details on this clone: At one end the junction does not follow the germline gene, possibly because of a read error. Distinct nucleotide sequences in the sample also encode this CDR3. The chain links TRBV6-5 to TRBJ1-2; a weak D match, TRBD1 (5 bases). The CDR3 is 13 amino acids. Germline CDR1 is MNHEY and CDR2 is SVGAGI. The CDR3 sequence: CASSYSQGNGYTF. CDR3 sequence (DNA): TGCGCCAGCAGTTACAGTCAGGGAAACGGCTACACCTTC.

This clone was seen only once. The CDR3, as DNA: TGTGCCAGCAGCCGCAGACTTCAGGGGGTGCCCCTCCACTTT. Protein: CASSRRLQGVPLHF. The rearrangement links TRBV3-1 (or the pseudogene TRBV3-2) to TRBJ1-6; 7 bases agree with TRBD1. Germline values: CDR1 LGHDT, CDR2 YNNKEL (reference sequence). The CDR3 is 14 amino acids. With 4 bases clipped from V and 13 bases from J, the junction kept 10 bases outside the gene matches.

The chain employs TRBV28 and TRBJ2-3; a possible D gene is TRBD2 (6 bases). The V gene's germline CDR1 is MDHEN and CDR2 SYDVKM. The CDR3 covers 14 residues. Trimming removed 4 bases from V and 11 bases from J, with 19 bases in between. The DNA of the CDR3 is TGTGCCAGCAGTTCTAATACGGGAGTCCAAGGGCAGTATTTT. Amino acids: CASSSNTGVQGQYF.

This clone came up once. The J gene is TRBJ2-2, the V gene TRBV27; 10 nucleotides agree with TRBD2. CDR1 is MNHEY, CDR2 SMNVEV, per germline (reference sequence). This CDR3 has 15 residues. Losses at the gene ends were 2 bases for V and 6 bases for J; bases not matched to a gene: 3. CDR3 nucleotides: TGTGCCAGCAGTTTACTAGCGGGAGCGGCCGGGGAGCTGTTTTTT. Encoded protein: CASSLLAGAAGELFF.

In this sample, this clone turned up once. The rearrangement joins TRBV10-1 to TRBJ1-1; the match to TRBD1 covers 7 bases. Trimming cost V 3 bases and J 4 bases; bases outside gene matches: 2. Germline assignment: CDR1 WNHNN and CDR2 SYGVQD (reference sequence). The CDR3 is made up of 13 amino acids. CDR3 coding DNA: TGCGCCAGCAGTGAAAGGGGGCTCACTGAAGCTTTCTTT. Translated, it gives CASSERGLTEAFF.

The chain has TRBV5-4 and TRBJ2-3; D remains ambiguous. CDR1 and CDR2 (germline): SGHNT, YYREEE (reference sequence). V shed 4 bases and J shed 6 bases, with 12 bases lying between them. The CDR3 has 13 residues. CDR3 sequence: CASSPVELDTQYF. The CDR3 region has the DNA TGTGCCAGCAGCCCCGTTGAGTTGGATACGCAGTATTTT.

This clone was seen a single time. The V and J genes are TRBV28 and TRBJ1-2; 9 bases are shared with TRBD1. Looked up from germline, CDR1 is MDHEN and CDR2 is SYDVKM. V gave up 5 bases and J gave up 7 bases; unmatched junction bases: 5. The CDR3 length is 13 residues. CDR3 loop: CASSPGQGLGYTF. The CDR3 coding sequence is TGTGCCAGCAGTCCGGGACAGGGACTTGGCTACACCTTC.

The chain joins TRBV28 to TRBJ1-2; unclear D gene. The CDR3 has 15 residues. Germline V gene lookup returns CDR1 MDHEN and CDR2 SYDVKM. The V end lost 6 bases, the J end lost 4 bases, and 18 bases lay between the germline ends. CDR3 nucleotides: TGTGCCAGCAGGCGGGTTTCACAAGGCCCCTATGGCTACACCTTC. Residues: CASRRVSQGPYGYTF.

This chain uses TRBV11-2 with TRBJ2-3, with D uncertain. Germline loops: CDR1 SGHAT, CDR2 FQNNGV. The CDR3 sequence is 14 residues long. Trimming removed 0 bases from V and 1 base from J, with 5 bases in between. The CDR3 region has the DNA TGTGCCAGCAGCTTAGATACGGGCACAGATACGCAGTATTTT. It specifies CASSLDTGTDTQYF.